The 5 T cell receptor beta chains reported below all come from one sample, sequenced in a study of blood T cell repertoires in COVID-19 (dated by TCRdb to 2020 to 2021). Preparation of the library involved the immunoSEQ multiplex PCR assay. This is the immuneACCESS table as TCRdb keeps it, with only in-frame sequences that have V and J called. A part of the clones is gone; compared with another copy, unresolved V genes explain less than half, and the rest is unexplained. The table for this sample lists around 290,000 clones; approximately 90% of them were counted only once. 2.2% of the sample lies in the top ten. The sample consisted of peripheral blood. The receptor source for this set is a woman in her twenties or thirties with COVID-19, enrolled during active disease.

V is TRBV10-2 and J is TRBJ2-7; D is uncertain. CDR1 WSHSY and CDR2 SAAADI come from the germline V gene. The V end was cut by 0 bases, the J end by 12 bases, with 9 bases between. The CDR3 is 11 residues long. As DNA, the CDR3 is TGCGCCAGCAGTGAGTCCAGGCGTACGTACTTC. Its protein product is CASSESRRTYF.

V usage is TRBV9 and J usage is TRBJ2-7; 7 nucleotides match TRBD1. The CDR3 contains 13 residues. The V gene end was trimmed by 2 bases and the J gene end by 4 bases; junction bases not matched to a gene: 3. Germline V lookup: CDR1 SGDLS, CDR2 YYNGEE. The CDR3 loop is CASSVGTVYEQYF. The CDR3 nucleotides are TGTGCCAGCAGCGTCGGGACAGTATACGAGCAGTACTTC.

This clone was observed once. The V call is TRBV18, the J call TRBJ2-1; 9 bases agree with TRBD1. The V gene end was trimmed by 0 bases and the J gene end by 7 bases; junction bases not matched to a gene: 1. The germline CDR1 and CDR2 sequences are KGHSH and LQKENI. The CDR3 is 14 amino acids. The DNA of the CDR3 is TGTGCCAGCTCACCACCGGGACAGGGAAATGAGCAGTTCTTC. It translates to CASSPPGQGNEQFF. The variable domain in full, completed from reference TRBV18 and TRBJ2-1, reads NAGVMQNPRHLVRRRGQEARLRCSPMKGHSHVYWYRQLPEEGLKFMVYLQKENIIDESGMPKERFSAEFPKEGPSILRIQQVVRGDSAAYFCASSPPGQGNEQFFGPGTRLTVL.

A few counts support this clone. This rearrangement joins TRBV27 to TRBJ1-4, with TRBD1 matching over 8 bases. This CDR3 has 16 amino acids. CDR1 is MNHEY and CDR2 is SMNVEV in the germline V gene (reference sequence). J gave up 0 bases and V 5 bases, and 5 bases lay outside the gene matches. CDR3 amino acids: CASSQTGVATNEKLFF. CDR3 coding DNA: TGTGCCAGCAGTCAGACAGGGGTCGCAACTAATGAAAAACTGTTTTTT.

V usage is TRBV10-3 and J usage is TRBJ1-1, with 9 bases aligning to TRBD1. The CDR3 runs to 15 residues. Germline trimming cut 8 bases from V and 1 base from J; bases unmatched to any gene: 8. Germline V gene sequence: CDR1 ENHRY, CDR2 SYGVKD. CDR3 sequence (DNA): TGTGCCATCCGGAGCGGGACAGGGAGGAACACTGAAGCTTTCTTT. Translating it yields CAIRSGTGRNTEAFF.